Listed below are T cell receptor beta chains from one sample, sequenced in a study of T cell responses to AZD1222 COVID-19 vaccine. The assay was immunoSEQ multiplex PCR, and TCRdb's table has in-frame clones only and misses some. The sample shows more than 100,000 clones, about nine tenths of them seen only once. This specimen was peripheral blood, taken 28 days after the second AZD1222 dose. These receptors originate from an adult who received the AZD1222 COVID-19 vaccine. Both conserved end residues are part of each CDR3.

V | length | CDR3
TRBV5-1 | 14 | CASSLGQGEEKLFF
TRBV10-3 | 15 | CAISEGAGGLDEQFF
TRBV19 | 15 | CASSIAWAELAGYTF
TRBV3-1/TRBV3-2 | 15 | CASSQGRGSNEKLFF
TRBV3-1/TRBV3-2 | 16 | CASSPGGPGGTGELFF
TRBV5-8 | 14 | CASSKQTEDYGYTF
TRBV27 | 14 | CASSLAVGSEGYTF
TRBV29-1 | 12 | CSVGGVGETQYF
TRBV7-8 | 14 | CASSFSGAGSPLHF
TRBV13 | 11 | CASSLSGRAFF
TRBV27 | 17 | CASSLSETRSTTYEQYF
TRBV3-1/TRBV3-2 | 15 | CASLKGGPLNEKLFF
TRBV18 | 14 | CASSLGQGEETQYF
TRBV5-1 | 15 | CASSLVGGGTDTQYF
TRBV7-2 | 15 | CASSLYAQPQFPLHF
TRBV19 | 13 | CASSPREGHKLFF
TRBV6-5 | 15 | CASSYSGVGTVEAFF
TRBV19 | 15 | CASSIGQGGNQPQHF
TRBV25-1 | 15 | CASSELGGTYNEQFF
TRBV19 | 15 | CASSILSSYNSPLHF
TRBV9 | 15 | CASSIQTGSGNTIYF
TRBV29-1 | 13 | CSALDRANYGYTF
TRBV5-1 | 16 | CASSLGVDRGSSPLHF
TRBV2 | 18 | CASSEAAGGGIRNTEAFF
TRBV5-1 | 13 | CASSLRGNTEAFF
TRBV25-1 | 14 | CASSLTGPYNEQFF
TRBV7-6 | 12 | CAAGDRGYEQYF
TRBV28 | 15 | CASSFGFYTGGKLFF
TRBV19 | 17 | CASTNRGWGTSDYGYTF
TRBV27 | 14 | CASSFGGPGNTIYF
TRBV5-1 | 18 | CASSAGAWVRGASDGYTF
TRBV14 | 15 | CASSRMTGPGGKLFF
TRBV7-2 | 16 | CASRSVSRIGTGELFF
TRBV7-9 | 15 | CASSLVGQGHYEQYF
TRBV6-4 | 15 | CASSPLAGGPYEQFF
TRBV7-6 | 15 | CASSPRDKYQETQYF
TRBV12-3/TRBV12-4 | 11 | CASSTRTSGAF
TRBV7-6 | 15 | CASSLWAESNYGYTF
TRBV7-2 | 15 | CASSLVVNSNQPQHF
TRBV11-2 | 18 | CASSLRVTSGGNTDTQYF
TRBV29-1 | 11 | CSGERHNEQFF
TRBV4-3 | 13 | CASSQGGSGELFF
TRBV5-4 | 13 | CASSLDPNYGYTF
TRBV23-1 | 13 | CEMRRQKSCEQYF
TRBV28 | 16 | CASSVIQGSSGNTIYF
TRBV19 | 15 | CASSRGRSMNTEAFF
TRBV6-1 | 20 | CASSAPSDRARLPNTGELFF
TRBV7-6 | 15 | CASSASLSRNHEQYF
TRBV7-8 | 14 | CASSLAGGAGELFF
TRBV10-3 | 14 | CAISGTGIGNTIYF
TRBV4-3 | 15 | CASSQDKHRIYEQYF
TRBV18 | 17 | CASSSTSGGADTGELFF
TRBV5-1 | 16 | CASSLLPGTVNQPQHF
TRBV7-3 | 15 | CASSPDRGIYNEQFF